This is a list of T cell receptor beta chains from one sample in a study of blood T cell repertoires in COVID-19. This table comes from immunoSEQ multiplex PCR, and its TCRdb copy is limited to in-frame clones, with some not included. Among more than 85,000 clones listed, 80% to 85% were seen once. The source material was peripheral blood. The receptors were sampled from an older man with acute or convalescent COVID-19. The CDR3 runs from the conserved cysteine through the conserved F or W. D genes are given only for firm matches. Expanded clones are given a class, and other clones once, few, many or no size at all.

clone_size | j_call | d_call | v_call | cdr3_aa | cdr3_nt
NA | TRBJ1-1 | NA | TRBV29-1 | CSVAYHGREVEAFF | TGCAGCGTTGCCTACCACGGCAGAGAGGTTGAAGCTTTCTTT
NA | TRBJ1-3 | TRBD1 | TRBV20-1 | CSASDRQGAGNTIYF | TGCAGTGCTAGTGATCGACAGGGAGCAGGAAACACCATATATTTT
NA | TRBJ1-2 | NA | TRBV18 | CASSPGQETYGYTF | TGTGCCAGCTCACCGGGACAAGAGACCTATGGCTACACCTTC
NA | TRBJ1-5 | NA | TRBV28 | CASSQGTYQPQHF | TGTGCCAGCAGTCAGGGGACCTATCAGCCCCAGCATTTT
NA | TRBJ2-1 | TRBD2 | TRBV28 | CASSSFAGTSGSREQFF | TGTGCCAGCAGTTCTTTCGCCGGGACTAGCGGGAGTCGTGAGCAGTTCTTC
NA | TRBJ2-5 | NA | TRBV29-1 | CSVEGGGQTQYF | TGCAGCGTTGAAGGCGGGGGCCAGACCCAGTACTTC
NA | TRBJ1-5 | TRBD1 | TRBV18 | CASSPSGQGVQPQHF | TGTGCCAGCTCACCATCGGGACAGGGTGTTCAGCCCCAGCATTTT
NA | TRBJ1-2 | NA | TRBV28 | CASSTQGYYGYTF | TGTGCCAGCAGCACTCAGGGGTACTATGGCTACACCTTC
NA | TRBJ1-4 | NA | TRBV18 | CASSPRQGKDEKLFF | TGTGCCAGCTCACCAAGGCAGGGCAAAGATGAAAAACTGTTTTTT
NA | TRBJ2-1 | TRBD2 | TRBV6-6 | CASSRDAGTSGRRPEFF | TGTGCCAGCAGTCGGGACGCCGGGACTAGCGGACGAAGACCGGAGTTCTTC
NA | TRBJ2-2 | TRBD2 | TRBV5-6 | CASSLTSGRAGELFF | TGTGCCAGCAGCTTGACTAGCGGGAGGGCCGGGGAGCTGTTTTTT
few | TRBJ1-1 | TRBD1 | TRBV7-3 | CASSSGTGRGTEAFF | TGTGCCAGCAGCTCAGGGACAGGGCGGGGCACTGAAGCTTTCTTT
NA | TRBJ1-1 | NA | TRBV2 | CASSVYRRNTEAFF | TGTGCCAGCAGTGTGTACAGGAGGAACACTGAAGCTTTCTTT
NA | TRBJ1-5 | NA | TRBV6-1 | CASSEQGNQPQHF | TGTGCCAGCAGTGAACAGGGCAATCAGCCCCAGCATTTT
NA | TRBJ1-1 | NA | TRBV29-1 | CSAFGGKAFF | TGCAGCGCCTTCGGCGGGAAAGCTTTCTTT
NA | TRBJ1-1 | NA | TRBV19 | CASSSQKNTEAFF | TGTGCCAGTAGTAGTCAGAAGAACACTGAAGCTTTCTTT
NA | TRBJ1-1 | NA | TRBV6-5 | CASSSPKHAEAFF | TGTGCCAGCAGTTCCCCCAAACACGCTGAAGCTTTCTTT
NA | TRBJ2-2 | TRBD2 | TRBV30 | CAWSVRGREVGTGELFF | TGTGCCTGGAGTGTAAGAGGGAGGGAAGTGGGCACCGGGGAGCTGTTTTTT
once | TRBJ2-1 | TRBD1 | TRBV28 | CASSRTGKGGRNEQFF | TGTGCCAGCAGTCGGACAGGGAAAGGGGGTCGCAATGAGCAGTTCTTC
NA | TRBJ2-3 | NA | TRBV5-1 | CASSVDRSTDTQYF | TGCGCCAGCAGTGTAGACAGGTCCACAGATACGCAGTATTTT
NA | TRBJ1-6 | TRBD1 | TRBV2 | CASSVNRGRLSPLHF | TGTGCCAGCAGTGTAAACAGGGGGCGCCTCTCACCCCTCCACTTT
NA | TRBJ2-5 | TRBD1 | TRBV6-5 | CASSSPRTGGAETQYF | TGTGCCAGCAGTTCGCCTAGGACAGGGGGCGCGGAGACCCAGTACTTC
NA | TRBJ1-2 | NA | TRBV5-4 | CASSHPKSLDGYTF | TGTGCCAGCAGCCACCCTAAGAGCTTGGATGGCTACACCTTC
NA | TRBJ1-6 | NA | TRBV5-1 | CASSLDSNSPLHF | TGCGCCAGCAGCTTGGACTCGAATTCACCCCTCCACTTT
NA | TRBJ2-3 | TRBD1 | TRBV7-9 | CASSQQGAGDTQYF | TGTGCCAGCAGCCAACAGGGGGCGGGAGATACGCAGTATTTT
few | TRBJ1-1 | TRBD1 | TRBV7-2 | CASSYQGQVNTEAFF | TGTGCCAGCAGCTACCAGGGACAGGTGAACACTGAAGCTTTCTTT
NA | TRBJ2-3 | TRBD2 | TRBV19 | CASSRSGGSATDTQYF | TGTGCCAGTAGTCGATCTGGCGGGAGCGCGACCGATACGCAGTATTTT
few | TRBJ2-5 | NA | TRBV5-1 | CASSLGPGQETQYF | TGCGCCAGCAGCTTGGGGCCAGGGCAAGAGACCCAGTACTTC
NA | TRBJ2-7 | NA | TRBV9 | CASSGVCFRGPSYEQYF | TGTGCCAGCAGCGGAGTCTGTTTCAGAGGGCCTTCCTACGAGCAGTACTTC
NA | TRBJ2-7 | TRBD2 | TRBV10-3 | CAISESGLENYEQYF | TGTGCCATCAGTGAGTCGGGACTAGAGAACTACGAGCAGTACTTC
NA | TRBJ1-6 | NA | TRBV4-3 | CASSQDPPTPPNSPLHF | TGCGCCAGCAGCCAAGACCCGCCGACACCTCCTAATTCACCCCTCCACTTT
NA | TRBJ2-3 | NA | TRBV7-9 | CASKFRVRGTDTQYF | TGTGCCAGCAAGTTTCGAGTTCGGGGCACAGATACGCAGTATTTT
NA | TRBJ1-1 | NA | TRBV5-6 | CASSKITGNTEAFF | TGTGCCAGCAGCAAGATAACAGGGAACACTGAAGCTTTCTTT
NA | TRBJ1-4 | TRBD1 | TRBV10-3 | CAISESGGLGRQGTNEKLFF | TGTGCCATCAGTGAGTCGGGGGGCCTGGGCCGACAGGGCACTAATGAAAAACTGTTTTTT
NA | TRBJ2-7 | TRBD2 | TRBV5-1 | CASSLDSGRFYEQYF | TGCGCCAGCAGCTTGGATAGCGGGAGGTTCTACGAGCAGTACTTC
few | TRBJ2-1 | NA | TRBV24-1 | CATSLTGTKQFF | TGTGCCACCAGCTTGACCGGGACAAAGCAGTTCTTC
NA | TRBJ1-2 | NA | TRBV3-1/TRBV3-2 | CASSQLQGSTGYTF | TGTGCCAGCAGCCAATTACAGGGAAGTACTGGCTACACCTTC
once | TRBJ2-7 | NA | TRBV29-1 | CSVKGGPSSYEQYF | TGCAGCGTTAAAGGAGGTCCCAGCTCCTACGAGCAGTACTTC
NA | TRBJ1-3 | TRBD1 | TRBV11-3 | CASSGTGTGSGNTIYF | TGTGCCAGCAGCGGGACCGGGACAGGATCTGGAAACACCATATATTTT
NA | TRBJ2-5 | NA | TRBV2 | CASNRRSSEETQYF | TGTGCCAGCAACAGGCGAAGCTCCGAGGAGACCCAGTACTTC
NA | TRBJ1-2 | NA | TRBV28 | CASSLNWSGAQGGYTF | TGTGCCAGCAGTTTGAATTGGTCAGGGGCCCAAGGGGGCTACACCTTC
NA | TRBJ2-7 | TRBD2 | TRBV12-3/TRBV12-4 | CASRFPGGYEQYF | TGTGCCAGCCGTTTCCCGGGGGGATACGAGCAGTACTTC
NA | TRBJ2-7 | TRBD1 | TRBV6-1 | CASSEGSGGPSEQYF | TGTGCCAGCAGTGAGGGTTCAGGGGGCCCCTCCGAGCAGTACTTC
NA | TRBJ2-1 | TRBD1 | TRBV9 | CASSVDSGGYNEQFF | TGTGCCAGCAGCGTAGACTCAGGGGGTTACAATGAGCAGTTCTTC
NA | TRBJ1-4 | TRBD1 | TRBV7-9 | CASSLAGTASGEKLFF | TGTGCCAGCAGCTTAGCGGGGACAGCTTCAGGGGAAAAACTGTTTTTT
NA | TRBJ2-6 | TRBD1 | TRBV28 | CASSEKTGGRYTGANVLTF | TGTGCCAGCAGTGAAAAGACAGGGGGCAGATATACTGGGGCCAACGTCCTGACTTTC
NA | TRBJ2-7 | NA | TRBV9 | CASSPGPTGEQYF | TGTGCCAGCAGCCCTGGGCCCACGGGGGAGCAGTACTTC
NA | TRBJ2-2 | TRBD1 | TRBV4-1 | CASSHYRDRDTGELFF | TGCGCCAGCAGCCATTACCGGGACAGAGACACCGGGGAGCTGTTTTTT
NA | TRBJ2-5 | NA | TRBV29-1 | CSVERGSTQETQYF | TGCAGCGTTGAACGTGGGAGCACCCAAGAGACCCAGTACTTC
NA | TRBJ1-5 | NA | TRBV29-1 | CSVDGCNQPQHF | TGCAGCGTTGACGGGTGCAATCAGCCCCAGCATTTT
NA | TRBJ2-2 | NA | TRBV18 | CASSPMENGELFF | TGTGCCAGCTCACCAATGGAGAACGGGGAGCTGTTTTTT
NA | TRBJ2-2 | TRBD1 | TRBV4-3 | CASSQEEMRGLNTGELFF | TGCGCCAGCAGCCAAGAAGAGATGAGGGGGCTGAACACCGGGGAGCTGTTTTTT
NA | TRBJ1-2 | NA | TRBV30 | CAWSVLSGYGYTF | TGTGCCTGGAGTGTGCTAAGTGGCTATGGCTACACCTTC
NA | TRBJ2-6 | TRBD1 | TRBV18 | CASPRQGEFSGANVLTF | TGTGCCAGCCCACGACAGGGAGAGTTCTCCGGGGCCAACGTCCTGACTTTC